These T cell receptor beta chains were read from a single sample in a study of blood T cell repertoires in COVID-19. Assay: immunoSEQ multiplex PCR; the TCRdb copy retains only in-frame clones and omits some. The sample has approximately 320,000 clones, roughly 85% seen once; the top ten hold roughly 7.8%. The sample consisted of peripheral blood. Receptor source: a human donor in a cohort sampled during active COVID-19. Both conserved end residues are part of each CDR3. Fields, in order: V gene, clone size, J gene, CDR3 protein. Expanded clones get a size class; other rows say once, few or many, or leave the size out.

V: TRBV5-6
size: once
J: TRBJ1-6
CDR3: CASSPGGGYNSPLHF

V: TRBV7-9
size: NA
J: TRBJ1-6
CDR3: CASSWDSRLSPLHF

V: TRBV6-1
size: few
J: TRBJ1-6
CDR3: CASSEPYTLDREGSPLHF

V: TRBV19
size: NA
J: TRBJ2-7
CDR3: CASSSLGDQSYEQYF

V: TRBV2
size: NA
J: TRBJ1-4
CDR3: CASRNTGTGVEKLFF

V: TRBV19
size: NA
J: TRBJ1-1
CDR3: CASSTGGNTEAFF

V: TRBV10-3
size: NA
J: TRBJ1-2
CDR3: CATGEGPNYGYTF

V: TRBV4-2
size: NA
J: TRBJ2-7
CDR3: CASSQEAGGPYEQYF

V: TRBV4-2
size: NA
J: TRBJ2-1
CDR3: CASSPPRQSYNEQFF

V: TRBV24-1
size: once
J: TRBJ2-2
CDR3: CATSDLTGRDTGELFF